These 7 T cell receptor beta chains were sequenced from one sample in a study of blood T cells in healthy people across ages. Primers used in a second PCR of about 6 to 11 cycles were a sample-barcoded 5' primer and a J-beta primer mix. TCRdb independently ran MiXCR on the 5' RACE reads; one entry per CDR3 protein. The sample lists about 2 million distinct CDR3 sequences, around 50% seen once, with less than 2.5% in the top ten. Source material: blood. Receptors were obtained from a middle-aged woman in good health.

The J gene is TRBJ2-4, the V gene TRBV6-5, with TRBD2 matching over 7 bases. The CDR3 has 18 amino acids. With 0 bases clipped from V and 2 bases from J, the junction kept 10 bases outside the gene matches. Germline V CDR1 and CDR2: MNHEY, SVGAGI. CDR3 nucleotides: TGTGCCAGCAGTTACTCGAACGGGGGAGGGCTGCCCAAAAACATTCAGTACTTC. This translates into CASSYSNGGGLPKNIQYF.

The chain carries TRBV5-1 and TRBJ2-7; D remains ambiguous. There are 14 residues in the CDR3. The germline V gene has CDR1 SGHRS and CDR2 YFSETQ. Trimming shortened V by 0 bases and J by 0 bases, and 7 bases separated the two germline ends. The CDR3 reads CASSLAPDSYEQYF. The CDR3 DNA sequence: TGCGCCAGCAGCTTGGCCCCCGACTCCTACGAGCAGTACTTC.

This clonotype was seen only once. At one of its ends the junction is not consistent with the germline gene, which may arise from a read error. The CDR3 sequence is CASSLVPRGGNTGGLFF. CDR3 bases: TGCGCCAGCAGCTTGGTTCCGCGCGGGGGTAACACCGGGGGGCTGTTTTTT. This sequence joins TRBV5-1 and TRBJ2-2; 7 positions match TRBD2. Germline V gene data show CDR1 as SGHRS and CDR2 as YFSETQ. This CDR3 has 17 amino acids.

The chain recombines TRBV6-2 or TRBV6-3 with TRBJ2-7, with a possible D match to TRBD2 (5 bases). The DNA matches TRBJ2-5 better at its end, which makes the J call doubtful. Germline V gene data show CDR1 as MNHEY and CDR2 as SVGEGT. The CDR3 runs to 13 residues. The CDR3 here is CASSYYQRGTQYF. CDR3 DNA sequence: TGTGCCAGCAGTTACTACCAACGGGGGACCCAGTACTTC.

The gene calls are TRBV6-5 and TRBJ1-6, with D possibly matching TRBD1 (6 bases). Trimming shortened V by 3 bases and J by 9 bases, and 12 bases separated the two germline ends. The CDR3 spans 14 residues. CDR1 MNHEY and CDR2 SVGAGI come from the germline V gene. The CDR3 region has the DNA TGTGCCAGCAGTTATTCAGGGGACGGTTCACCCCTCCACTTT. It encodes CASSYSGDGSPLHF.

This clonotype was seen repeatedly, ten times or more. This chain uses TRBV7-2 with TRBJ1-2; no reliable D call. In germline, CDR1 is SGHTA, CDR2 FQGNSA. V lost 0 bases and J 8 bases, leaving 10 bases between the germline ends. The length of the CDR3 is 13 residues. CDR3 bases: TGTGCCAGCAGCTTAGCAGGCGGAGGAGGCTACACCTTC. Translation gives CASSLAGGGGYTF. Looking up the rest from reference TRBV7-2 and TRBJ1-2 gives the full variable domain: GAGVSQSPSNKVTEKGKDVELRCDPISGHTALYWYRQSLGQGLEFLIYFQGNSAPDKSGLPSDRFSAERTGGSVSTLTIQRTQQEDSAVYLCASSLAGGGGYTFGSGTRLTVV.

The chain recombines TRBV20-1 with TRBJ2-3, with 9 bases lining up with TRBD2. The CDR3 loop spans 14 amino acids. The trim removed 5 bases at V and 5 bases at J, leaving 8 bases unmatched. CDR1 DFQATT and CDR2 SNEGSKA come from the germline V gene (reference sequence). The CDR3 coding sequence is TGCAGTGCTCATTGGCGGGGGGGAGTAGATACGCAGTATTTT. It codes for CSAHWRGGVDTQYF.